The T cell receptor (beta chain) under discussion was sequenced for a study of CD8 T cells in ankylosing spondylitis. The study, taken as a whole, reports: Reports of some motif variants in reactive arthritis synovial fluid and blood predate this one. A CD8+ phenotype characterized the disease-linked clones, which were relatively rare in peripheral blood. In ankylosing spondylitis blood, a motif of roughly eight highly homologous TCR beta variants appeared characteristic. Disease-linked clones were reportedly significantly enriched in matched ankylosing spondylitis synovial fluid.

V was trimmed by 6 bases and J by 0 bases, leaving 14 bases between them. CDR3 length equals 15 residues. Germline loops: CDR1 MNHNS, CDR2 SASEGT. Note on this clonotype: The antigen remains unidentified.

Making the TCR beta libraries involved quantitative 5'-RACE with molecular barcodes. From the 5' RACE reads, TCRdb called clonotypes with MiXCR, one entry per CDR3 protein. The profile shows hundreds of thousands of distinct CDR3 sequences, 17% of them singletons. The TCR originated in a male donor with ankylosing spondylitis. The chain recombines TRBV6-1 with TRBJ1-2; D remains ambiguous. The sequenced sample was blood, either unsorted or a sorted T cell fraction (not recorded which). CDR3 nucleotide sequence: TGTGCCAGCAGCCCCTCGGTGGGAGCTAACTATGGCTACACCTTC. The encoded protein is CASSPSVGANYGYTF.